The 9 T cell receptor beta chains given below trace back to one sample, sequenced in a study of Ad26.COV2.S vaccination and SARS-CoV-2 variants. Stated treatment: roughly 18 received Ad26.COV2.S at low or high dose, single or two shots; about 5 received placebo; per-sample allocation not given. The study sampled participants on day 63 after the first vaccine or placebo injection. Clones were sequenced by immunoSEQ multiplex PCR, and TCRdb holds only the in-frame ones, with some missing. Among about 350,000 clones listed, 70% to 90% were seen once. The source was peripheral blood, collected in a trial of Ad26.COV2.S vaccine versus placebo. Receptors were obtained from a person aged 18-60 years who received the Ad26.COV2.S COVID-19 vaccine or a placebo.

The chain's CDR3 is CASGLGTGETGELFF. The CDR3, as DNA: TGTGCTAGTGGTCTCGGGACAGGCGAAACCGGGGAGCTGTTTTTT. The chain has TRBV12-5 and TRBJ2-2, with 8 nucleotides matching TRBD1. With 5 bases clipped from V and 5 bases from J, the junction kept 7 bases outside the gene matches. CDR1 and CDR2 from the germline V gene are LGHNT and FRNRAP. The CDR3 totals 15 residues. Variable domain in full (rest from reference TRBV12-5 and TRBJ2-2): DARVTQTPRHKVTEMGQEVTMRCQPILGHNTVFWYRQTMMQGLELLAYFRNRAPLDDSGMPKDRFSAEMPDATLATLKIQPSEPRDSAVYFCASGLGTGETGELFFGEGSRLTVL.

This rearrangement joins TRBV6-2 or TRBV6-3 to TRBJ2-2; 16 bases line up with TRBD2. Germline V gives CDR1 MNHEY, CDR2 SVGEGT. The CDR3 runs to 19 residues. Trimming at V came to 5 bases and at J to 5 bases, leaving 11 bases not matched to a gene. CDR3 in amino acids: CASSPSGTSGRARTGELFF. CDR3 nucleotides: TGTGCCAGCAGTCCGTCCGGGACTAGCGGGAGGGCCCGGACCGGGGAGCTGTTTTTT.

The chain carries TRBV5-1 and TRBJ2-7; TRBD1 might be the D (6 bases). Trimming shortened V by 0 bases and J by 12 bases, and 19 bases separated the two germline ends. CDR1 is SGHRS, CDR2 YFSETQ, per germline. The CDR3 contains 14 residues. CDR3 amino acids: CASSLGLNRDRSYF. The CDR3 DNA sequence: TGCGCCAGCAGCTTGGGATTAAACAGGGATCGGTCGTACTTC.

V usage is TRBV7-7 and J usage is TRBJ2-5; D might be TRBD1 (6 bases). V lost 4 bases and J 1 base, leaving 16 bases between the germline ends. Germline V lookup: CDR1 SSHAT, CDR2 FNYEAQ (reference sequence). The CDR3 contains 16 residues. The CDR3 region has the DNA TGTGCCAGCAGCTCTCTACAGGGAAAGGGCCAAGAGACCCAGTACTTC. It translates to CASSSLQGKGQETQYF.

This clone was found once. Because it lacks the conserved phenylalanine or tryptophan at the end, this CDR3 is likely a read error. The limits of the CDR3 on the DNA are not certain, so only TCRdb's listed CDR3 is given. The chain links TRBV5-3 to TRBJ2-7. TRBV5-3 is labeled an ORF, and its function is uncertain. The CDR3 numbers 12 amino acids, ends counted. The chain's CDR3 is CARTVPPLPTAS.

The chain employs TRBV7-9 and TRBJ1-6; a possible D gene is TRBD1 (6 bases). V gave up 2 bases and J gave up 8 bases, with 13 bases separating them. The CDR3 loop spans 15 amino acids. Looked up from germline, CDR1 is SEHNR and CDR2 is FQNEAQ (reference sequence). CDR3 sequence (DNA): TGTGCCAGCAGCTTAAGGCAGGGGATAGATTCACCCCTCCACTTT. This gives the protein CASSLRQGIDSPLHF.

The chain couples TRBV19 to TRBJ2-5; TRBD1 agrees at 12 bases. Germline trimming cut 5 bases from V and 4 bases from J; bases unmatched to any gene: 5. The CDR3 extends over 15 amino acids. The germline V gene has CDR1 LNHDA and CDR2 SQIVND (reference sequence). Written as DNA, the CDR3 is TGTGCCAGTAGTCTCGGGACAGGGGGCGGAGAGACCCAGTACTTC. It is translated as CASSLGTGGGETQYF.

The gene calls are TRBV7-2 and TRBJ2-7, with D perhaps matching TRBD2 (5 bases). The CDR3 covers 15 residues. Per the germline V gene, CDR1 is SGHTA and CDR2 is FQGNSA. V gave up 5 bases and J gave up 3 bases, with 17 bases separating them. As DNA, the CDR3 is TGTGCCAGCAGCCCCGCCCTTGGAGGCCACTACGAGCAGTACTTC. Translation: CASSPALGGHYEQYF. Supplemented by reference TRBV7-2 and TRBJ2-7, the full variable domain reads GAGVSQSPSNKVTEKGKDVELRCDPISGHTALYWYRQSLGQGLEFLIYFQGNSAPDKSGLPSDRFSAERTGGSVSTLTIQRTQQEDSAVYLCASSPALGGHYEQYFGPGTRLTVT.

As regards this clone: Other nucleotide sequences from this sample produce the same CDR3. The chain links TRBV5-4 to TRBJ2-7; unclear D gene. The length of the CDR3 is 13 residues. Deletions cut 2 bases from V and 2 bases from J, with 8 bases between. Germline CDR1 reads SGHNT; CDR2 reads YYREEE (reference sequence). CDR3 region: CASSFGRTYEQYF. The CDR3 DNA sequence: TGTGCCAGCAGCTTTGGTCGAACCTACGAGCAGTACTTC.